The 28 T cell receptor beta chains given below trace back to one sample, sequenced in a study of cytomegalovirus exposure and HLA in healthy donors. Researchers ran the PCR with 60 Vbeta and 13 Jbeta primers. Data came from immunoSEQ multiplex PCR; TCRdb stores just in-frame clones and leaves some out. The table lists under 150,000 clones, approximately 80% of them singletons. The sequenced sample was PBMCs. These receptors all come from a man over 45 in good health and CMV-seronegative.

The chain carries TRBV27 and TRBJ1-5; 9 bases map to TRBD1. V shed 6 bases and J 4 bases; nucleotides not matched to a gene: 4. This CDR3 is built from 14 residues. The germline V gene has CDR1 MNHEY and CDR2 SMNVEV (reference sequence). The CDR3 spells CASRTGTGNQPQHF. The CDR3 region has the DNA TGTGCCAGCAGGACCGGGACAGGGAATCAGCCCCAGCATTTT.

The genes are TRBV7-3 and TRBJ1-1; 9 bases match TRBD1. Germline CDR1 is SGHTA and CDR2 is FQGTGA. CDR3 size: 14 residues. Losses at the gene ends were 2 bases for V and 6 bases for J; bases not matched to a gene: 4. CDR3 sequence: CASSLDRDRAEAFF. Written as DNA, the CDR3 is TGTGCCAGCAGCTTAGACCGGGACAGGGCTGAAGCTTTCTTT.

This clone was observed a single time. The chain joins TRBV7-9 to TRBJ1-2; the match to TRBD1 covers 9 bases. With V trimmed by 3 bases and J by 0 bases, 5 bases remained unmatched. Germline CDR1 SEHNR, CDR2 FQNEAQ (reference sequence). This CDR3 region has 16 residues. CDR3 sequence reads: CASSLNRGRANYGYTF. The CDR3 nucleotides read TGTGCCAGCAGCTTGAACAGGGGGCGAGCTAACTATGGCTACACCTTC.

The genes are TRBV5-4 and TRBJ2-5, with 14 nucleotides matching TRBD2. CDR1 SGHNT and CDR2 YYREEE come from the germline V gene (reference sequence). V gave up 4 bases and J gave up 1 base; unmatched junction bases: 3. The CDR3 has 16 residues. The CDR3 loop reads CASSAGLAGAQETQYF. The CDR3, as DNA: TGTGCCAGCAGCGCGGGACTAGCGGGGGCCCAAGAGACCCAGTACTTC.

The chain uses TRBV13 and TRBJ1-2; the match to TRBD1 covers 8 bases. The germline gives CDR1 PRHDT, CDR2 FYEKMQ (reference sequence). The V and J ends lost 5 bases and 0 bases, in that order; junction bases with no gene match: 5. The CDR3 has 15 amino acids. Here the CDR3 reads CASSLRTGSNYGYTF. The CDR3 nucleotides are TGTGCCAGCAGCCTCAGGACAGGGTCTAACTATGGCTACACCTTC.

V gene TRBV11-2 combines with J gene TRBJ1-5; no clear D gene. Germline V gene sequence: CDR1 SGHAT, CDR2 FQNNGV. V lost 4 bases, J lost 5 bases, and 9 bases lay in between. The CDR3 consists of 13 residues. The CDR3 protein is CASSSLPDQPQHF. CDR3 DNA: TGTGCCAGCAGCTCCCTGCCGGATCAGCCCCAGCATTTT.

About this clone itself: Different DNA sequences within this sample yield the same CDR3. The V and J genes are TRBV2 and TRBJ1-1; D call uncertain. The V end was cut by 4 bases, the J end by 1 base, with 7 bases between. Germline loops: CDR1 SNHLY, CDR2 FYNNEI. The length of the CDR3 is 13 residues. The CDR3 DNA sequence: TGTGCCAGCAGTGTTAGCGGGAACACTGAAGCTTTCTTT. This sequence encodes CASSVSGNTEAFF.

The gene calls are TRBV5-1 and TRBJ2-1, with D possibly TRBD2 on 6 matching bases. V was pared by 0 bases and J by 5 bases, with 21 bases between. This CDR3 region has 18 residues. Per the germline V gene, CDR1 is SGHRS and CDR2 is YFSETQ. The CDR3 DNA reads as TGCGCCAGCAGCTTGGAGGTTCGTGGGGGGACTTCACACAATGAGCAGTTCTTC. Residues: CASSLEVRGGTSHNEQFF. The variable domain in full, completed from reference TRBV5-1 and TRBJ2-1, reads KAGVTQTPRYLIKTRGQQVTLSCSPISGHRSVSWYQQTPGQGLQFLFEYFSETQRNKGNFPGRFSGRQFSNSRSEMNVSTLELGDSALYLCASSLEVRGGTSHNEQFFGPGTRLTVL.

The rearrangement links TRBV6-5 to TRBJ1-2, with 7 nucleotides matching TRBD1. This CDR3 is 14 amino acids long. Unmatched junction bases numbered 13, after V lost 8 bases and J lost 7 bases. The V gene's germline CDR1 is MNHEY and CDR2 SVGAGI. The chain's CDR3 is CASRLTGAAGGYTF. CDR3 DNA sequence: TGTGCCAGCCGGCTCACAGGGGCCGCGGGTGGCTACACCTTC.

The genes are TRBV5-1 and TRBJ2-5; D gene ambiguous. V dropped 4 bases and J dropped 5 bases, with 9 bases sitting between them. This CDR3 is 12 amino acids long. Germline CDR1 is SGHRS and CDR2 is YFSETQ. The CDR3 coding sequence is TGCGCCAGCAGCGAGTCCCGGGAGACCCAGTACTTC. It translates to CASSESRETQYF. The whole variable domain, filled in from reference TRBV5-1 and TRBJ2-5, reads KAGVTQTPRYLIKTRGQQVTLSCSPISGHRSVSWYQQTPGQGLQFLFEYFSETQRNKGNFPGRFSGRQFSNSRSEMNVSTLELGDSALYLCASSESRETQYFGPGTRLLVL.

This clone appeared once. The CDR3 DNA reads TGCGCCAGCTCCGGGGTGGAGGGAGGTGGCTACACCTTC. This translates into CASSGVEGGGYTF. The chain combines TRBV5-1 with TRBJ1-2; D not resolved. This CDR3 spans 13 amino acids. V shed 7 bases and J shed 7 bases, with 17 bases lying between them. Germline V gene data show CDR1 as SGHRS and CDR2 as YFSETQ.

The rearrangement uses TRBV27 and TRBJ2-5, with 14 bases lining up with TRBD2. The J segment lost 5 bases and the V segment lost 4 bases, leaving 9 bases of the junction unmatched. The CDR3 contains 17 residues. Germline V gene sequence: CDR1 MNHEY, CDR2 SMNVEV (reference sequence). The CDR3 sequence is CASSWMGLAGVQETQYF. DNA of the CDR3: TGTGCCAGCAGTTGGATGGGACTAGCGGGAGTTCAGGAGACCCAGTACTTC.

CDR3 in DNA: TGTGCCACCCAGATGTGGGCCCCTAGCAATCAGCCCCAGCATTTT. Amino acids: CATQMWAPSNQPQHF. The chain has TRBV19 and TRBJ1-5; unclear D gene. Germline CDR1 and CDR2: LNHDA and SQIVND (reference sequence). Between the trimmed V and J ends, which lost 10 bases and 0 bases, there was a span of 16 bases. This CDR3 has 15 amino acids. Supplemented by reference TRBV19 and TRBJ1-5, the full variable domain reads DGGITQSPKYLFRKEGQNVTLSCEQNLNHDAMYWYRQDPGQGLRLIYYSQIVNDFQKGDIAEGYSVSREKKESFPLTVTSAQKNPTAFYLCATQMWAPSNQPQHFGDGTRLSIL.

V gene TRBV15 combines with J gene TRBJ2-1, with 15 bases that match TRBD2. The CDR3 is made up of 19 amino acids. V lost 8 bases to trimming and J lost 7 bases; unmatched junction nucleotides: 18. Germline V CDR1 and CDR2: LNHNV, YYDKDF (reference sequence). The CDR3 nucleotides read TGTGCCACCGCCGGGGTAGGACTAGCGGGAGGGGATGGAGTTAATGAGCAGTTCTTC. It encodes CATAGVGLAGGDGVNEQFF.

This clone has just one count. CDR3 region: CASSRDLGGTSNTEAFF. The DNA of the CDR3 is TGTGCCAGCAGCCGCGACCTGGGGGGAACATCGAACACTGAAGCTTTCTTT. The chain couples TRBV7-9 to TRBJ1-1, with D possibly being TRBD1 (5 bases). Trimming took off 5 bases at V and 1 base at J, with 20 bases between the two ends. The length of the CDR3 is 17 residues. Germline values: CDR1 SEHNR, CDR2 FQNEAQ (reference sequence).

This chain links TRBV2 with TRBJ2-3; no clear D. The CDR3 spans 13 residues. Germline V gene lookup returns CDR1 SNHLY and CDR2 FYNNEI. V dropped 4 bases and J dropped 2 bases, with 7 bases sitting between them. In DNA, the CDR3 is TGTGCCAGCAGTGGGCCTTTCACAGATACGCAGTATTTT. It encodes CASSGPFTDTQYF.

This rearrangement joins TRBV19 to TRBJ2-5; 10 bases fit TRBD1. V lost 8 bases and J lost 2; bases outside the gene matches: 5. This CDR3 spans 14 amino acids. CDR1 and CDR2 (germline): LNHDA, SQIVND (reference sequence). The CDR3 DNA sequence: TGTGCCAGTCGGGACAGGGGACGGCAAGAGACCCAGTACTTC. Its translation: CASRDRGRQETQYF. The full variable domain, rest sourced from reference TRBV19 and TRBJ2-5, is DGGITQSPKYLFRKEGQNVTLSCEQNLNHDAMYWYRQDPGQGLRLIYYSQIVNDFQKGDIAEGYSVSREKKESFPLTVTSAQKNPTAFYLCASRDRGRQETQYFGPGTRLLVL.

The CDR3, as DNA: TGCGCCAGCAGCTCGGCCGCCGGGACAGTCGATACCGGGGAGCTGTTTTTT. This translates into CASSSAAGTVDTGELFF. V gene TRBV5-1 combines with J gene TRBJ2-2; 7 bases map to TRBD1. J gave up 5 bases and V 3 bases, and 13 bases lay outside the gene matches. CDR1 SGHRS and CDR2 YFSETQ come from the germline V gene. The CDR3 is 17 residues long.

The J gene is TRBJ1-6, the V gene TRBV7-2; 9 bases line up with TRBD1. Trimming at V came to 5 bases and at J to 7 bases, leaving 6 bases not matched to a gene. From germline, CDR1 is SGHTA and CDR2 FQGNSA. There are 15 residues in the CDR3. The CDR3 is CASSHGTGFNSPLHF. CDR3 coding DNA: TGTGCCAGCAGCCACGGGACAGGGTTCAATTCACCCCTCCACTTT.

CDR3 amino acids: CASRARTGTGRTEAFF. The CDR3 coding sequence is TGTGCCAGCAGAGCTAGAACCGGGACAGGGAGGACTGAAGCTTTCTTT. J is TRBJ1-1 and V is TRBV27; 9 nucleotides match TRBD1. This CDR3 has 16 residues. The germline V gene has CDR1 MNHEY and CDR2 SMNVEV (reference sequence). The V and J ends lost 6 bases and 5 bases, in that order; junction bases with no gene match: 13.

The chain joins TRBV6-1 to TRBJ2-7, with D uncertain. V shed 0 bases and J shed 0 bases, with 9 bases lying between them. This CDR3 is 15 amino acids long. CDR1 MNHNS and CDR2 SASEGT come from the germline V gene. The CDR3 protein is CASSEASRYSYEQYF. In DNA form, the CDR3 reads TGTGCCAGCAGTGAAGCCTCGCGATACTCCTACGAGCAGTACTTC.

The chain joins TRBV7-6 to TRBJ2-3; 8 nucleotides align to TRBD1. Losses at the gene ends were 6 bases for V and 3 bases for J; bases not matched to a gene: 8. This CDR3 is 15 amino acids long. Germline V gene lookup returns CDR1 SGHVS and CDR2 FNYEAQ. Written as DNA, the CDR3 is TGTGCCAGCAGTCAAGACAGGGGAGCTACAGATACGCAGTATTTT. Translating it yields CASSQDRGATDTQYF.

The chain joins TRBV5-4 to TRBJ2-5; weak D call: TRBD2 (5 bases). This CDR3 region has 14 residues. The germline V gene has CDR1 SGHNT and CDR2 YYREEE (reference sequence). Trimming left V 0 bases short and J 5 bases short, with 11 bases between. CDR3 sequence reads: CASSLELAGETQYF. The CDR3 DNA sequence: TGTGCCAGCAGCTTGGAGCTGGCGGGTGAGACCCAGTACTTC.

The chain recombines TRBV6-5 with TRBJ1-5; 7 nucleotides agree with TRBD1. The CDR3 length is 15 residues. The V gene's germline CDR1 is MNHEY and CDR2 SVGAGI. Germline trimming cut 6 bases from V and 5 bases from J; bases unmatched to any gene: 10. The CDR3 loop reads CASRPLDRVHQPQHF. The CDR3 nucleotides read TGTGCCAGCAGACCCCTTGACAGGGTTCATCAGCCCCAGCATTTT.

This clone was observed a single time. The rearrangement links TRBV6-1 to TRBJ2-7; 9 bases match TRBD1. This CDR3 has 14 residues. Germline assignment: CDR1 MNHNS and CDR2 SASEGT. The junction had 4 bases not matched to a gene; V was cut back by 6 bases and J by 1 base. CDR3 DNA sequence: TGTGCCAGCAGATCCGGGACAGGGTCCTACGAGCAGTACTTC. Amino acids: CASRSGTGSYEQYF.

This clone was seen once. V gene TRBV2 combines with J gene TRBJ2-3, with D perhaps matching TRBD2 (5 bases). The length of the CDR3 is 14 residues. The V gene's germline CDR1 is SNHLY and CDR2 FYNNEI. V was pared by 6 bases and J by 0 bases, with 10 bases between. CDR3 in DNA: TGTGCCAGCAGGAGCGGATCTAGCACAGATACGCAGTATTTT. Its translation is CASRSGSSTDTQYF.

This clone was seen only once. The V call is TRBV4-2, the J call TRBJ2-5, with TRBD2 matching over 11 bases. CDR1 and CDR2 (germline): LGHNA, YNFKEQ. The CDR3 length is 16 residues. The junction had 10 bases not matched to a gene; V was cut back by 3 bases and J by 7 bases. DNA of the CDR3: TGTGCCAGCAGCCAGGACCTGACTAGCGGGGCTAGGACCCAGTACTTC. This gives the protein CASSQDLTSGARTQYF.

The chain couples TRBV28 to TRBJ1-2, with a possible D match to TRBD1 (6 bases). The CDR3 covers 11 residues. CDR1 and CDR2 (germline): MDHEN, SYDVKM. The V and J ends lost 6 bases and 8 bases respectively, with 10 bases between them. Here the CDR3 reads CASRRGSGYTF. The CDR3 nucleotides are TGTGCCAGCAGGAGGGGGTCGGGCTACACCTTC.